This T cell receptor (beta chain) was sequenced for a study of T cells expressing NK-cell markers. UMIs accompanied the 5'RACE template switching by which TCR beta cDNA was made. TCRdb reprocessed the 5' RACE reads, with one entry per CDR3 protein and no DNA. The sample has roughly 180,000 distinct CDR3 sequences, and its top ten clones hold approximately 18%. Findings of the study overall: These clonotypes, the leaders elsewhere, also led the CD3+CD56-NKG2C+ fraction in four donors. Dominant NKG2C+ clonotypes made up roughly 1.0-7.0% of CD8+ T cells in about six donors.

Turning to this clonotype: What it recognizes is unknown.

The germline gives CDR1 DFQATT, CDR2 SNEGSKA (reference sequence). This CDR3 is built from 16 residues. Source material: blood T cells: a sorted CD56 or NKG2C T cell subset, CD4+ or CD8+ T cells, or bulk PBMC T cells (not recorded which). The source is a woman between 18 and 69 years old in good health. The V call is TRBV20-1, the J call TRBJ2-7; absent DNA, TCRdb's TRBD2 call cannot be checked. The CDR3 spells CSARAPTSGRSYEQYF.